This T cell receptor beta chain emerged from a study of blood T cell repertoires in COVID-19. Background on the study: PBMCs, B-cell-depleted T cells, or T cells were the source of the cDNA or gDNA that made up the material.

Sequenced by immunoSEQ multiplex PCR; TCRdb stores in-frame clones only, minus some. Seen here are about 70,000 clones, around 90% observed once, and the top ten hold 2% to 2.5%. Only one count was recorded for this clone. The clonotype originates from a human donor in a cohort sampled during active COVID-19. Sequenced material: peripheral blood.

The CDR3 reads CASSVAAGGNSPLHF. The CDR3 region has the DNA TGTGCCAGCAGCGTAGCAGCAGGGGGGAATTCACCCCTCCACTTT. The rearrangement uses TRBV9 and TRBJ1-6, with TRBD1 matching 7 bases. This CDR3 is built from 15 residues. Germline V lookup: CDR1 SGDLS, CDR2 YYNGEE. The V and J ends lost 0 bases and 7 bases, in that order; junction bases with no gene match: 4.